The clone carrying this TCR beta chain has at least ten counts. Its specificity is not known. The sample belongs to a study of T cells in Graves' hyperthyroidism and ophthalmopathy. General study findings and limits: Most thyroid clonotypes expanded above 0.001 appeared in blood too. A model using 13 V-J features told ophthalmopathy apart from stable hyperthyroidism.

The CDR3 length is 16 residues. Germline CDR1 and CDR2: MNHEY and SVGAGI. V was clipped by 7 bases and J by 7 bases; unmatched bases: 9. The TCR beta CDR3 regions underwent amplification using RNA transcripts as the source. TCR CDR3 regions were first amplified by RT-PCR with HTBI primers. Via MiXCR, TCRdb re-called the multiplex PCR reads, giving one row per CDR3 protein. Of roughly 710,000 distinct CDR3 sequences in the sample, 35% were seen once. The definition of stable Graves' hyperthyroidism was no ophthalmopathy progression within 18 months. Sequencing was performed on blood. This clonotype was sampled from a woman in her 40s with Graves' hyperthyroidism. This chain uses TRBV6-5 with TRBJ2-2; the match to TRBD2 covers 13 bases. The CDR3 reads CASISGTSGTGGELFF. The CDR3 nucleotides are TGTGCCAGCATCTCCGGGACTAGCGGGACGGGCGGGGAGCTGTTTTTT.